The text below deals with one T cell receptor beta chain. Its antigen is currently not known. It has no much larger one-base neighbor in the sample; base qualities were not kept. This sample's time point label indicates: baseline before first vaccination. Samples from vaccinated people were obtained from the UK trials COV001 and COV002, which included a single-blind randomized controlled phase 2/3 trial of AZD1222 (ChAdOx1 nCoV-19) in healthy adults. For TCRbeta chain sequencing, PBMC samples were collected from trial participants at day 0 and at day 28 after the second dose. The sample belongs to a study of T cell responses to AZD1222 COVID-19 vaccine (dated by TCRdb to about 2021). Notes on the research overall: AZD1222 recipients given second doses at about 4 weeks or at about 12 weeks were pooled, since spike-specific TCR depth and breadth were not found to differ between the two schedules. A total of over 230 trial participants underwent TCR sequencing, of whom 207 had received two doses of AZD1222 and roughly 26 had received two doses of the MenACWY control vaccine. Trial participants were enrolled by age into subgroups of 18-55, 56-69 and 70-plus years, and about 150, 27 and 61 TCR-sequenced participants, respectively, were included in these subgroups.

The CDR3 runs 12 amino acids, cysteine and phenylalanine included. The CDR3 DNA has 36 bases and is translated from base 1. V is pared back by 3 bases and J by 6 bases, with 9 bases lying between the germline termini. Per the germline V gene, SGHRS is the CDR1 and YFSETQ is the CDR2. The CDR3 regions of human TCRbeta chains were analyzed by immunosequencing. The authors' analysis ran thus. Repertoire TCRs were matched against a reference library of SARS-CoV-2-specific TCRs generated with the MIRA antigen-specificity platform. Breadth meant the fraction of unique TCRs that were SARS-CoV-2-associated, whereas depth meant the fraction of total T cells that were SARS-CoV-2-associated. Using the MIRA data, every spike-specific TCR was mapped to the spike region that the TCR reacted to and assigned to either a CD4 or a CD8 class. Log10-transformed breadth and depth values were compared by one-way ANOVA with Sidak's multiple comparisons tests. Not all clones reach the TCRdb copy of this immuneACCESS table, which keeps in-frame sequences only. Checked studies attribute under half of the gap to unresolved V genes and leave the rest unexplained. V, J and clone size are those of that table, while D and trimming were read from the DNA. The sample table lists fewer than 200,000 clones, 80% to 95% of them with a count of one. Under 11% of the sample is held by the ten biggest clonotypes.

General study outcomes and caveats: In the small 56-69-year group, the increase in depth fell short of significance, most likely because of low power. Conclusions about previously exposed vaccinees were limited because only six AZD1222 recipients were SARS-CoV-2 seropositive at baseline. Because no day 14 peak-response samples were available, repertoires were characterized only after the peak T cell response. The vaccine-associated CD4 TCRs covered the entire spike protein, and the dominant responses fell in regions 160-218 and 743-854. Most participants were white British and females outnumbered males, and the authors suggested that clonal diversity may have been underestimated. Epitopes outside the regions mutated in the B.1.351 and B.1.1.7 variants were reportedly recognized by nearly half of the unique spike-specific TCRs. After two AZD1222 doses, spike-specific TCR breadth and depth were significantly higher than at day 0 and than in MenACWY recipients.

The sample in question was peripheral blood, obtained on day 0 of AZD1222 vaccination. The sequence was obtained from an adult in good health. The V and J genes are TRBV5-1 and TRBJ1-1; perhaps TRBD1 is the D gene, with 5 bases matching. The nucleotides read TGCGCCAGCAGCTACGGGGGTCCTGAAGCTTTCTTT. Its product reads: CASSYGGPEAFF. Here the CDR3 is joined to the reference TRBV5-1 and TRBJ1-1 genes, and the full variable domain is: KAGVTQTPRYLIKTRGQQVTLSCSPISGHRSVSWYQQTPGQGLQFLFEYFSETQRNKGNFPGRFSGRQFSNSRSEMNVSTLELGDSALYLCASSYGGPEAFFGQGTRLTVV.